This TCR beta chain was documented in a study of radiation and T cells in renal cell carcinoma. Study summary: Nephrectomy followed 15 Gy stereotactic body radiation by 4 weeks. Whole-study results and caveats: From baseline, blood top tumor clonotypes peaked at 2 weeks post-radiation.

Trimming removed 3 bases at V and 2 bases at J, with 13 bases between. Germline CDR1 and CDR2: SGHKS and YYEKEE (reference sequence). The CDR3 has 15 residues. The repertoire was sequenced with immunoSEQ multiplex PCR; TCRdb's copy has only in-frame clones and lacks some. The sample has over 55,000 clones; around three quarters are singletons. Time point of the sample: blood 2 weeks post-SBRT. Regarding treatment: 15 Gy SBRT to primary tumor, nephrectomy 4 weeks later. In regard to this clone: Its antigen is unknown.

This sequence joins TRBV5-5 and TRBJ2-3; D not certain. The material was blood, obtained from a patient whose treatment included radiotherapy and nephrectomy. This receptor was taken from a man aged 60-69 years with renal cell carcinoma. The CDR3 bases are TGTGCCAGCAGCTCTTCCATGAGACCCACAGATACGCAGTATTTT. This encodes CASSSSMRPTDTQYF.